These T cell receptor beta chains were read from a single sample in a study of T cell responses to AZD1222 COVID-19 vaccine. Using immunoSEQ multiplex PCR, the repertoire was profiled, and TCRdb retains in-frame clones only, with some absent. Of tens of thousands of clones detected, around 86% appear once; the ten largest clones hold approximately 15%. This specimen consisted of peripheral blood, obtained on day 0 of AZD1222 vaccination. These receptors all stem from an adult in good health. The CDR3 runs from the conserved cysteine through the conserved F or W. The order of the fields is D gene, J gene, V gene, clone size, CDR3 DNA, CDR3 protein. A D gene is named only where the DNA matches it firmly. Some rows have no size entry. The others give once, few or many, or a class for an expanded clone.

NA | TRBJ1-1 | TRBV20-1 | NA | TGCAGTGCCTCAGGGAACACTGAAGCTTTCTTT | CSASGNTEAFF
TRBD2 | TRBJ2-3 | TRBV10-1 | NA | TGCGCCAGCGGGTTCGGCGGGAGGGCCACAGATACGCAGTATTTT | CASGFGGRATDTQYF
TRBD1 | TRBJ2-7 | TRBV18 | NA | TGTGCCAGCTCACCAGAGAACAGGGGCGAGCAGTACTTC | CASSPENRGEQYF
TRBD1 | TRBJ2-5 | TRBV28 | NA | TGTGCCAGCAGTTTGCCGGGACAGGGGTGGGAGACCCAGTACTTC | CASSLPGQGWETQYF
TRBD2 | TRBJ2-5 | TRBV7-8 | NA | TGTGCCAGCAGCCTTGAGCGGGGTCAAGAGACCCAGTACTTC | CASSLERGQETQYF
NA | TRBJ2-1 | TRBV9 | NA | TGTGCCAGCAGCCACAACCCCTGGGGCTCCTACAATGAGCAGTTCTTC | CASSHNPWGSYNEQFF
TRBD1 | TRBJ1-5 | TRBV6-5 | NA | TGTGCCAGCAGTTACCCCCGGGACAGGGACTTTCAGCCCCAGCATTTT | CASSYPRDRDFQPQHF
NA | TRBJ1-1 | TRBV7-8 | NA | TGTGCCAGCAGCTTATATTTGGGCTCTGAAGCTTTCTTT | CASSLYLGSEAFF
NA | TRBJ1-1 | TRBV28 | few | TGTGCCAGCAGTTTAGGAAATTGGGGAGCTTTCTTT | CASSLGNWGAFF
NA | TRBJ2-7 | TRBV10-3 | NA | TGTGCCATCGGAGGGGTCAGCTACGAGCAGTACTTC | CAIGGVSYEQYF
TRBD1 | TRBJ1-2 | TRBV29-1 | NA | TGCAGCGTTGAACAATCCGGGACAGACTACACCTTC | CSVEQSGTDYTF
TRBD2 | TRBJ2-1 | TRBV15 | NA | TGTGCCACCAGCAGAGATAGCGGGAGGGCCTTACAGTTCTTC | CATSRDSGRALQFF
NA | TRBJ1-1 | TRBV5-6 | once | TGTGCCAGCGGCCGACAGTTTGAGAACACTGAAGCTTTCTTT | CASGRQFENTEAFF
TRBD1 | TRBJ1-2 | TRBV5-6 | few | TGTGCCAGCAGCGGCCGGGACAGGGCTTTTGGCTACACCTTC | CASSGRDRAFGYTF
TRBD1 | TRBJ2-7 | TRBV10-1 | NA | TGCGCCAGCAGTCTGGGACAGGCAACCTACGAGCAGTACTTC | CASSLGQATYEQYF
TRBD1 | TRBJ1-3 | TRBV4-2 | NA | TGTGCCAGCAGCCAAGTGGGGACAGGGATAAACACCATATATTTT | CASSQVGTGINTIYF
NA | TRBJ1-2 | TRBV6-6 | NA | TGTGCCAGCAGTTCCTCACAGGGCTTCTATGGCTACACCTTC | CASSSSQGFYGYTF
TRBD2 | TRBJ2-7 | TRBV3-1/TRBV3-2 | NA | TGTGCCAGCAGCTCCGGGACTAGCACCTACGAGCAGTACTTC | CASSSGTSTYEQYF
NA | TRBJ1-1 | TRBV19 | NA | TGTGCCAGTAGAGACATAGGCACTGAAGCTTTCTTT | CASRDIGTEAFF
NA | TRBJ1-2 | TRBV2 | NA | TGTGCCAGCAGTGAGTGGGTGACGGGGAACTATGGCTACACCTTC | CASSEWVTGNYGYTF
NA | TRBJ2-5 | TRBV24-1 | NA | TGTGCCACCAGTGATGCCCAGGGGTACCAAGAGACCCAGTACTTC | CATSDAQGYQETQYF
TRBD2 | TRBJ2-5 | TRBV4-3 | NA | TGCGCCAGCAGCCAAGATACTAGCGGGAGGGGGATCCAGTACTTC | CASSQDTSGRGIQYF
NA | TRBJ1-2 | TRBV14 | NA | TGTGCCAGCAGCGTGGACGGCTATGGCTACACCTTC | CASSVDGYGYTF
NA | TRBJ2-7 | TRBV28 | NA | TGTGCCAGCAGTGGGGACACTTACTACGAGCAGTACTTC | CASSGDTYYEQYF
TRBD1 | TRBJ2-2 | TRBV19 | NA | TGTGCCAGTAGTAGACAGGGGATAAGCGGGGAGCTGTTTTTT | CASSRQGISGELFF